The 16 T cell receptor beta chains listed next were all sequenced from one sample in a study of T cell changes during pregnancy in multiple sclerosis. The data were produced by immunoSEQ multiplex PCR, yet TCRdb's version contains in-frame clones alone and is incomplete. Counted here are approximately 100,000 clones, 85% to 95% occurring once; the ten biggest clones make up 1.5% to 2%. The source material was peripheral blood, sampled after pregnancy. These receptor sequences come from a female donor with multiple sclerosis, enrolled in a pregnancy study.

For the CDR3, the DNA is TGTGCCAGTCTCGGAGCGGGGGGCGCGGGTCAGCCCCAGCATTTT. Its translation is CASLGAGGAGQPQHF. The J gene is TRBJ1-5, the V gene TRBV19; maybe TRBD1 (6 bases). This CDR3 spans 15 amino acids. Germline CDR1 is LNHDA and CDR2 is SQIVND (reference sequence). V lost 8 bases and J 6 bases, leaving 20 bases between the germline ends.

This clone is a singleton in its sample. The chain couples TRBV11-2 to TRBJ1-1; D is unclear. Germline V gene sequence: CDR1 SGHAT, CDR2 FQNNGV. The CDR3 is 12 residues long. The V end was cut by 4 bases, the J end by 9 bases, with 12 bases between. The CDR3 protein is CASSSQLSQAFF. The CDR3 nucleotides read TGTGCCAGCAGCTCCCAACTATCTCAAGCTTTCTTT.

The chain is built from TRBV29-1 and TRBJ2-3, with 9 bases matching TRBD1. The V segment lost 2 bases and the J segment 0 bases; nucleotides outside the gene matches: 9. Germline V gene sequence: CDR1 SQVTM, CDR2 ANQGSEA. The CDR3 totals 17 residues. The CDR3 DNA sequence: TGCAGCGTTGAAAGGGGGGACAGGGTATCTAGCACAGATACGCAGTATTTT. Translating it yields CSVERGDRVSSTDTQYF.

The CDR3 coding sequence is TGTGCCAGCAGCCCCAGAGCGGGAGGCGCGGGGGATACGCAGTATTTT. Its translation: CASSPRAGGAGDTQYF. The V gene is TRBV9, the J gene TRBJ2-3, with 9 bases aligning to TRBD2. Trimming cost V 4 bases and J 6 bases; bases outside gene matches: 12. Germline V lookup: CDR1 SGDLS, CDR2 YYNGEE. This CDR3 has 16 amino acids.

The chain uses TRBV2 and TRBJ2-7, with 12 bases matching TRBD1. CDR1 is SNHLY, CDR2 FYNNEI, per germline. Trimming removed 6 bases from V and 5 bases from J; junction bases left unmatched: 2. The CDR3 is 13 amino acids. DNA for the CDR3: TGTGCCAGCAGGGGACAGGGGGCTCACGAGCAGTACTTC. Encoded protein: CASRGQGAHEQYF.

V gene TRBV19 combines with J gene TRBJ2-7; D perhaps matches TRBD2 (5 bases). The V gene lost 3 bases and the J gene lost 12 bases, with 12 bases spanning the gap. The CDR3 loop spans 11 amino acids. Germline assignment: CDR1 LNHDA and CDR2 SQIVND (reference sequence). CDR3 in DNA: TGTGCCAGTAGTATGGGCCAGGAGGCGTACTTC. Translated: CASSMGQEAYF.

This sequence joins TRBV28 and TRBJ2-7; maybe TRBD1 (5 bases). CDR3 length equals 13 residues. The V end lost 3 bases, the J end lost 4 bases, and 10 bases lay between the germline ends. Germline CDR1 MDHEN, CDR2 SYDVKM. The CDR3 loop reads CASSFSQGYEQYF. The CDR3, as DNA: TGTGCCAGCAGTTTCTCTCAGGGTTACGAGCAGTACTTC. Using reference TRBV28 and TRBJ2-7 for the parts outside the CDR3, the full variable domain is DVKVTQSSRYLVKRTGEKVFLECVQDMDHENMFWYRQDPGLGLRLIYFSYDVKMKEKGDIPEGYSVSREKKERFSLILESASTNQTSMYLCASSFSQGYEQYFGPGTRLTVT.

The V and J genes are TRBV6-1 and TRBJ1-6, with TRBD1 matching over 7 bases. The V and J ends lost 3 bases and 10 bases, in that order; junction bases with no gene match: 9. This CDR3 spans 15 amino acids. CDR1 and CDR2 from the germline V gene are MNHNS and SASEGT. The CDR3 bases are TGTGCCAGCAGTGACCGGTCCAGGGGGAAATCACCCCTCCACTTT. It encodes CASSDRSRGKSPLHF.

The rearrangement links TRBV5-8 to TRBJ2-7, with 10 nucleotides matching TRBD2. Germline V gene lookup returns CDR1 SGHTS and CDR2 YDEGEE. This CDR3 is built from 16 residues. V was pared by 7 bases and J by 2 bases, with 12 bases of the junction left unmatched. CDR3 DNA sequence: TGTGCCAGCTCGGAGGCTAGCGGGAGACTGGCCTACGAGCAGTACTTC. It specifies CASSEASGRLAYEQYF.

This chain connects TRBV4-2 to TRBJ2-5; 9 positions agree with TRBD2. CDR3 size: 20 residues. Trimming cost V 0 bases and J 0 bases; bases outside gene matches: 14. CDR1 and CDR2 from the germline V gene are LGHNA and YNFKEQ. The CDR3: CASSQDNQRGGGPHQETQYF. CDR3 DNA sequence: TGTGCCAGCAGCCAAGATAATCAGCGCGGGGGGGGACCACACCAAGAGACCCAGTACTTC.

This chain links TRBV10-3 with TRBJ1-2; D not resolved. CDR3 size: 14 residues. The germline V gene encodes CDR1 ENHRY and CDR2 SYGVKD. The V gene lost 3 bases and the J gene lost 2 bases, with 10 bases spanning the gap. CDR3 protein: CAISDLSYNYGYTF. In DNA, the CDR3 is TGTGCCATCAGTGATTTGTCCTACAACTATGGCTACACCTTC.

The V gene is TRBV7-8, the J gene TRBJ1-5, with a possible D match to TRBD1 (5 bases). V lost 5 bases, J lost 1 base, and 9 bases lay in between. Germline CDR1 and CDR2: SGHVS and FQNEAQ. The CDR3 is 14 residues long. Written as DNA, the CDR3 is TGTGCCAGCAGCAAGGGGATCAGCAATCAGCCCCAGCATTTT. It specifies CASSKGISNQPQHF.

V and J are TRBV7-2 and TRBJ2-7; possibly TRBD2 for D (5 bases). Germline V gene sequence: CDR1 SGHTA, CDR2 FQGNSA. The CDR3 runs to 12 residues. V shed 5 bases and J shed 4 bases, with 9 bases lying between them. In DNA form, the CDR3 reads TGTGCCAGCAGCCTCCGAGGGTACGAGCAGTACTTC. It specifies CASSLRGYEQYF.

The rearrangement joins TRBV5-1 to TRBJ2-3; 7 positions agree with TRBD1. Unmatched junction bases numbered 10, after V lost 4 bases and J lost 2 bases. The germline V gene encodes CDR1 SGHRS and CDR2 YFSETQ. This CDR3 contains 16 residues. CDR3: CASSLEDRPSTDTQYF. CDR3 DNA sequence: TGCGCCAGCAGCCTAGAGGACAGGCCATCCACAGATACGCAGTATTTT.

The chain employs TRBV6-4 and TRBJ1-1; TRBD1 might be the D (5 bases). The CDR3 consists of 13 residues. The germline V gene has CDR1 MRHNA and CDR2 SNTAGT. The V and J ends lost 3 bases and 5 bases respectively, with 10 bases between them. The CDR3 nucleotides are TGTGCCAGCAGTGAGGCGGGGGAAACTGAAGCTTTCTTT. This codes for CASSEAGETEAFF.

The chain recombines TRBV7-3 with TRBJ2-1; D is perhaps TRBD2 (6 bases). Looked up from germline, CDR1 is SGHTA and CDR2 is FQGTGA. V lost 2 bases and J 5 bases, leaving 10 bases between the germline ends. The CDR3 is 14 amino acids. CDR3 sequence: CASSLGGRNNEQFF. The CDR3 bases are TGTGCCAGCAGCTTAGGAGGGAGGAACAATGAGCAGTTCTTC.